This T cell receptor (beta chain) was identified in a study of T cell responses to AZD1222 COVID-19 vaccine. This table comes from immunoSEQ multiplex PCR, and its TCRdb copy is limited to in-frame clones, with some not included. The sample lists more than 90,000 clones, around nine tenths occurring once. Points from the study as a whole: Compared with day 0, the breadth and depth of the Spike-specific TCR repertoire rose significantly after two doses of AZD1222.

Germline lookup yields CDR1 SEHNR and CDR2 FQNEAQ (reference sequence). V was shortened by 0 bases and J by 3 bases, with 18 bases between the two germline ends. The CDR3 sequence is 17 residues long. With regard to this clone: Its specificity is unknown.

The receptor's source is an adult who received the AZD1222 COVID-19 vaccine. The chain uses TRBV7-9 and TRBJ2-7; TRBD2 is a possible D gene (5 bases). The starting material was peripheral blood, obtained 28 days after the second AZD1222 dose. CDR3 residues: CASSLAPSATEDYEQYF. The CDR3 DNA sequence: TGTGCCAGCAGCTTAGCCCCATCCGCAACGGAGGACTACGAGCAGTACTTC. The whole variable domain, remainder taken from reference TRBV7-9 and TRBJ2-7, is DTGVSQNPRHKITKRGQNVTFRCDPISEHNRLYWYRQTLGQGPEFLTYFQNEAQLEKSRLLSDRFSAERPKGSFSTLEIQRTEQGDSAMYLCASSLAPSATEDYEQYFGPGTRLTVT.